These T cell receptor beta chains were read from a single sample in a study of molecular identifiers for immune sequencing clone quantification. TCRdb re-derived calls from the PCR reads in MiXCR, one entry per CDR3 protein. The sample includes approximately 680,000 distinct CDR3 sequences, 25% of them seen just once. Material: naive CD8+ T cells from blood, with Jurkat cell RNA spiked in. The receptors were gathered from a human donor in good health. Some libraries in this study had Jurkat cell RNA spiked in. Each CDR3 is given with its conserved first and last residue. D genes are given only for firm matches. Clone size is shown for a subset of rows, as once, few, many or a class of expanded clone.

>TRBJ1-5|-|TRBV28|-
TGTGCCAGCGTTGCCGACAGGTTCAGCAATCAGCCCCAGCATTTT
CASVADRFSNQPQHF
>TRBJ1-5|TRBD1|TRBV24-1|-
TGTGCCACCAGTGAGGGGACAGGGAGCCTTGGACAGCCCCAGCATTTT
CATSEGTGSLGQPQHF
>TRBJ1-5|-|TRBV4-3|many
TGCGCCAGCAGCCAAGATATCGGGGGCTTCAATCAGCCCCAGCATTTT
CASSQDIGGFNQPQHF
>TRBJ1-2|TRBD1|TRBV19|-
TGTGCCAGTAGTATAGATGCGGGACAGCAGAACTATGGCTACACCTTC
CASSIDAGQQNYGYTF
>TRBJ2-7|-|TRBV12-3/TRBV12-4|-
TGTGCCAGCAGTTTTGGCCGGAGGGACTACGAGCAGTACTTC
CASSFGRRDYEQYF
>TRBJ1-1|-|TRBV30|few
TGTGCCTGGAGTTTTGGGACCAACACTGAAGCTTTCTTT
CAWSFGTNTEAFF
>TRBJ1-1|TRBD1|TRBV27|few
TGTGCCAGCAGTTACGCCCGACAGGGGAACACTGAAGCTTTCTTT
CASSYARQGNTEAFF
>TRBJ2-5|-|TRBV6-2/TRBV6-3|few
TGTGCCAGCACCCTCATATGGGCCTCCCAAGAGACCCAGTACTTC
CASTLIWASQETQYF
>TRBJ2-1|-|TRBV30|-
TGTGCCTGGAGTGTAGGGGGGGAGCAGTTCTTC
CAWSVGGEQFF
>TRBJ1-5|-|TRBV25-1|many
TGTGCCAGCAGTGGTTACGGTCAGCCCCAGCATTTT
CASSGYGQPQHF
>TRBJ1-1|-|TRBV7-9|few
TGTGCCAGCAGCTTACTCGGCCGGGCGGGGACTGAAGCTTTCTTT
CASSLLGRAGTEAFF
>TRBJ2-7|-|TRBV10-3|-
TGTGCCATCAGTGAGGCCGGGCCAGCCTACGAGCAATACTTC
CAISEAGPAYEQYF
>TRBJ2-2|-|TRBV7-9|-
TGTGCCAGCAGCTCCCCGGTGGTGGGAGCGAACACCGGGGAGCTGTTTTTT
CASSSPVVGANTGELFF
>TRBJ2-1|TRBD1|TRBV12-3/TRBV12-4|many
TGTGCCAGCGTGTACGGGACAGCCTACAATGAGCAGTTCTTC
CASVYGTAYNEQFF
>TRBJ1-1|-|TRBV12-3/TRBV12-4|-
TGTGCCAGCAGTTATCCCCGGGTCCTCCGAAAGGGCACTGAAGCTTTCTTT
CASSYPRVLRKGTEAFF
>TRBJ2-7|-|TRBV7-6|-
TGTGCCAGCAGCCCTGAGGGGAGACCCTACGAGCAGTACTTC
CASSPEGRPYEQYF
>TRBJ2-2|-|TRBV12-3/TRBV12-4|many
TGTGCCAGCAGTGCTACCGGGGAGCTGTTTTTT
CASSATGELFF
>TRBJ2-5|TRBD2|TRBV25-1|-
TGTGCCAGCAGTGAATTTAGGACTAGCTCACGTCCGGGGGAGACCCAGTACTTC
CASSEFRTSSRPGETQYF
>TRBJ2-2|-|TRBV24-1|-
TGTGCCACCAGTGACCTAGCCGCCGGGGAGCTGTTTTTT
CATSDLAAGELFF